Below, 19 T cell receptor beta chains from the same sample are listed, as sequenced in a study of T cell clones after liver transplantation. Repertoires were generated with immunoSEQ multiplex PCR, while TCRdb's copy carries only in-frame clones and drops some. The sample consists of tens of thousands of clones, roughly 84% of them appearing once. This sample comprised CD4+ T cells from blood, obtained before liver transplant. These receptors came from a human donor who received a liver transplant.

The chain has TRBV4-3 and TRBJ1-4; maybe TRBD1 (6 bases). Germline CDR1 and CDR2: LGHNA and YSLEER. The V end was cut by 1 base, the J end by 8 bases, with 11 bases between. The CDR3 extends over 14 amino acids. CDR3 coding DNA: TGCGCCAGCAGCCAAGGAAACAGGGAAGAAAAACTGTTTTTT. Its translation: CASSQGNREEKLFF.

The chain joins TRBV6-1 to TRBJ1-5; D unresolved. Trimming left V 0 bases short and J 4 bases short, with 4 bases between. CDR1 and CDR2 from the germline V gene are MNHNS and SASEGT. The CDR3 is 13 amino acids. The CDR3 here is CASSEAGNQPQHF. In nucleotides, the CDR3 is TGTGCCAGCAGTGAAGCAGGGAATCAGCCCCAGCATTTT.

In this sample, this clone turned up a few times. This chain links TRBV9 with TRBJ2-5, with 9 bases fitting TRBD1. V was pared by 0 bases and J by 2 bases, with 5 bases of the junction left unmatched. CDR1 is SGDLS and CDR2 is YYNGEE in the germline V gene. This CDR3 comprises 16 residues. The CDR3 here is CASSVAFGQGQETQYF. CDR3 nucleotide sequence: TGTGCCAGCAGCGTAGCTTTTGGACAGGGGCAAGAGACCCAGTACTTC.

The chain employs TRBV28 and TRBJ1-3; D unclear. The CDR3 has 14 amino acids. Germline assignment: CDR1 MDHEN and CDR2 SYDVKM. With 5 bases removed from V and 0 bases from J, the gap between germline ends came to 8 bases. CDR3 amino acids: CASSLSLSGNTIYF. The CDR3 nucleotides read TGTGCCAGCAGTCTTTCGCTCTCTGGAAACACCATATATTTT.

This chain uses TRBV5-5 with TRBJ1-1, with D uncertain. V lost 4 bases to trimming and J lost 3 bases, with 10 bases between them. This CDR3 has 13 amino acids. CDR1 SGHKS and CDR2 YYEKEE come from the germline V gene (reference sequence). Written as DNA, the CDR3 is TGTGCCAGCAGCCTGGACCCGGACACTGAAGCTTTCTTT. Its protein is CASSLDPDTEAFF.

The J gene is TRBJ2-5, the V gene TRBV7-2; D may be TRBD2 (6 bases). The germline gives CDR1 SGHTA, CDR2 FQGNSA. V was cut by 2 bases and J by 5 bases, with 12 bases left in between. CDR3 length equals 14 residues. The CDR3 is CASSLIDGGETQYF. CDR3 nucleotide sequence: TGTGCCAGCAGCTTAATAGATGGAGGGGAGACCCAGTACTTC.

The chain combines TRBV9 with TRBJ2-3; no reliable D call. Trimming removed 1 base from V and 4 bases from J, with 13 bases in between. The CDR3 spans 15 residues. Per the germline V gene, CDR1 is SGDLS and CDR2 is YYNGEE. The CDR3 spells CASSVSDLEADTQYF. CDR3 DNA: TGTGCCAGCAGCGTATCCGACCTTGAGGCAGATACGCAGTATTTT.

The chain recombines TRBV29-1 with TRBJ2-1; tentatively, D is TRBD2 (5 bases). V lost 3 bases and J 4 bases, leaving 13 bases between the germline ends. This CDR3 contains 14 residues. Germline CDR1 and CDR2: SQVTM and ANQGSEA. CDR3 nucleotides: TGCAGCGTTGAGCGTGGACTCTCTTACAATGAGCAGTTCTTC. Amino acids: CSVERGLSYNEQFF.

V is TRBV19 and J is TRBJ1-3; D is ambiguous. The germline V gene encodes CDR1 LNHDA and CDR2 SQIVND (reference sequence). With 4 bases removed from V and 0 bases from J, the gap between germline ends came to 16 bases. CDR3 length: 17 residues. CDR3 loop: CASSNARPLSSGNTIYF. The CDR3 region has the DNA TGTGCCAGTAGTAATGCAAGACCCTTGAGCTCTGGAAACACCATATATTTT. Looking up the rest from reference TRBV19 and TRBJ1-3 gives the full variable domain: DGGITQSPKYLFRKEGQNVTLSCEQNLNHDAMYWYRQDPGQGLRLIYYSQIVNDFQKGDIAEGYSVSREKKESFPLTVTSAQKNPTAFYLCASSNARPLSSGNTIYFGEGSWLTVV.

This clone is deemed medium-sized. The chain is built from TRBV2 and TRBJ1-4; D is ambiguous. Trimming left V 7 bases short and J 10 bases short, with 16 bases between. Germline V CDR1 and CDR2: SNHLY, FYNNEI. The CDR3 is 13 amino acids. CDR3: CASKESPGGKLFF. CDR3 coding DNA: TGTGCCAGCAAGGAATCCCCCGGAGGAAAACTGTTTTTT.

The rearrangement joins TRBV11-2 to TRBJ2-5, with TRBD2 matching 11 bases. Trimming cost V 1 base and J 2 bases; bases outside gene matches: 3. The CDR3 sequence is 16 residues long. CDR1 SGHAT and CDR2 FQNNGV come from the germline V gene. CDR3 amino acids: CASSLVSGGVQETQYF. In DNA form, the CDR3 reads TGTGCCAGCAGCTTAGTTAGCGGGGGGGTACAAGAGACCCAGTACTTC.

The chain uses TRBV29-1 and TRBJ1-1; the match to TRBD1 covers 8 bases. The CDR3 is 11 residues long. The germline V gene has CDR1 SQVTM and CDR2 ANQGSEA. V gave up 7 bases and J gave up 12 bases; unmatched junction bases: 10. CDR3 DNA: TGCAGCGGATATCGACAGGGGTCCTCTTTCTTT. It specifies CSGYRQGSSFF.

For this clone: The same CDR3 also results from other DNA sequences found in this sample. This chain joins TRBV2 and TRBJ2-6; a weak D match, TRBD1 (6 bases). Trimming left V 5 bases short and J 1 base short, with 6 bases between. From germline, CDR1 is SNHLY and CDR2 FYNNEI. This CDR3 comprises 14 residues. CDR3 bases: TGTGCCAGCAGTACAGGGTCTGGGGCCAACGTCCTGACTTTC. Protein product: CASSTGSGANVLTF.

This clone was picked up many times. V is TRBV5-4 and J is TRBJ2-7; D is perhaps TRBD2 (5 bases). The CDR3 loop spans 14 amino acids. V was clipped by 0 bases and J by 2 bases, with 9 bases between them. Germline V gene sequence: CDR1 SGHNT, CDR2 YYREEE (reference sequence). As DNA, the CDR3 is TGTGCCAGCAGCTTGGCAAGGACTCCCTACGAGCAGTACTTC. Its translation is CASSLARTPYEQYF. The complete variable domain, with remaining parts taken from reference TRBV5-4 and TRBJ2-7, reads ETGVTQSPTHLIKTRGQQVTLRCSSQSGHNTVSWYQQALGQGPQFIFQYYREEENGRGNFPPRFSGLQFPNYSSELNVNALELDDSALYLCASSLARTPYEQYFGPGTRLTVT.

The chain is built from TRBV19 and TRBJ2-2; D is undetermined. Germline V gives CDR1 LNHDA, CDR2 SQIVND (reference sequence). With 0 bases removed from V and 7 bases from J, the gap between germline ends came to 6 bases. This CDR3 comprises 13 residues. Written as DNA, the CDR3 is TGTGCCAGTAGTATAGATCAAGGCGGGGAGCTGTTTTTT. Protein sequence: CASSIDQGGELFF.

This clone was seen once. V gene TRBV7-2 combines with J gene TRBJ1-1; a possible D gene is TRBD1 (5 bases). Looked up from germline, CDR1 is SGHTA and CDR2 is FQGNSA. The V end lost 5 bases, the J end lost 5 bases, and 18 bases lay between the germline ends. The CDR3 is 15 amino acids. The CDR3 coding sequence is TGTGCCAGCAGCCGGGAGGCGGACACCCGGACTGAAGCTTTCTTT. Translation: CASSREADTRTEAFF.

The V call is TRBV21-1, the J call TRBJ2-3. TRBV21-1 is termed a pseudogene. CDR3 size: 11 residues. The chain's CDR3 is CASSSPATQYF. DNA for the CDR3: TGTGCCAGCAGCTCTCCCGCTACGCAGTATTTT.

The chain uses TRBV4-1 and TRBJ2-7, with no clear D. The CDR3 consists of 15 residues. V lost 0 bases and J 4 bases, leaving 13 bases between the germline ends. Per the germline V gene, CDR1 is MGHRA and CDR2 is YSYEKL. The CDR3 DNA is TGCGCCAGCAGCCAAGATTGGAGCCCTGCTTACGAGCAGTACTTC. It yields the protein CASSQDWSPAYEQYF.

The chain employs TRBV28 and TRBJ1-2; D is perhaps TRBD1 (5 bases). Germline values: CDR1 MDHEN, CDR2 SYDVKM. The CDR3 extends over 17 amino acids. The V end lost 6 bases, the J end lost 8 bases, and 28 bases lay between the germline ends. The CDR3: CASSPLGGAPIREGYTF. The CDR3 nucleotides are TGTGCCAGCAGCCCTCTCGGTGGGGCGCCCATCCGTGAGGGCTACACCTTC.